Following are 12 T cell receptor beta chains from one sample sequenced in a study of regulatory T cells in long-lasting Graves disease. Described time point: persistent/refractory GD, antithyroid drugs over 5 years with positive TRAb. Generation of the TCR library employed RNA extracted from PBMCs. Relying on iRepertoire HTBI primers and Arm-PCR of CDR3 regions, the team built TCR beta libraries. TCRdb ran MiXCR on the multiplex PCR reads and lists one entry per CDR3 protein. The repertoire holds 400,000 to 500,000 distinct CDR3 sequences, with around a fifth as singletons. The sample here was peripheral blood mononuclear cells (PBMCs), taken when the disease was refractory, from a patient treated with antithyroid drugs. The receptors were sampled from a female donor with Graves disease.

This clonotype was found a few times. The chain couples TRBV5-1 to TRBJ2-7; D ambiguous. V was cut by 4 bases and J by 0 bases, with 17 bases left in between. The CDR3 is 16 amino acids. The germline CDR1 and CDR2 sequences are SGHRS and YFSETQ. The CDR3 reads CASSRTFPGASYEQYF. The DNA of the CDR3 is TGCGCCAGCAGCCGAACTTTTCCTGGAGCCTCCTACGAGCAGTACTTC.

This chain links TRBV10-3 with TRBJ1-5, with D perhaps matching TRBD1 (5 bases). Trimming pared 6 bases from V and 3 bases from J, leaving 12 bases between. The germline V gene has CDR1 ENHRY and CDR2 SYGVKD. This CDR3 is built from 14 residues. Here the CDR3 DNA reads TGTGCCATCAGCCCGGGACCGCTCAATCAGCCCCAGCATTTT. Translation gives CAISPGPLNQPQHF.

Note on this clonotype: This may arise from a read error, as a much more abundant clone is one base away. The chain recombines TRBV6-5 with TRBJ1-6, with a tentative D call TRBD1 (5 bases). The V gene's germline CDR1 is MNHEY and CDR2 SVGAGI. CDR3 length: 16 amino acids. The CDR3 here is CASSFGPGMGSSPPHF. DNA of the CDR3: TGTGCCAGCAGTTTTGGGCCAGGGATGGGGAGTTCACCCCCCCACTTT.

The chain recombines TRBV5-1 with TRBJ1-2; no firm D call. The V end was cut by 4 bases, the J end by 0 bases, with 10 bases between. Germline V gene data show CDR1 as SGHRS and CDR2 as YFSETQ. The CDR3 totals 14 residues. CDR3 nucleotides: TGCGCCAGCAGCCCAGATCCAACTAACTATGGCTACACCTTC. It is translated as CASSPDPTNYGYTF.

This clonotype was counted only a few times. The rearrangement links TRBV14 to TRBJ2-5, with a tentative D call TRBD2 (5 bases). The CDR3 consists of 15 residues. Trimming left V 1 base short and J 6 bases short, with 15 bases between. In germline, CDR1 is SGHDN, CDR2 FVKESK. CDR3 sequence: CASSQVGSGYKTQYF. CDR3 sequence (DNA): TGTGCCAGCAGCCAAGTGGGGAGCGGCTATAAGACCCAGTACTTC.

The chain is built from TRBV5-6 and TRBJ2-5; D call uncertain. CDR1 SGHDT and CDR2 YYEEEE come from the germline V gene. Trimming left V 4 bases short and J 12 bases short, with 19 bases between. The CDR3 runs 13 residues. The CDR3 is CASSMAGHRWEYF. CDR3 nucleotide sequence: TGTGCCAGCAGCATGGCCGGGCACCGGTGGGAGTACTTC.

This chain joins TRBV5-1 and TRBJ1-1, with 10 nucleotides matching TRBD1. The CDR3 loop spans 15 amino acids. Looked up from germline, CDR1 is SGHRS and CDR2 is YFSETQ. J gave up 4 bases and V 5 bases, and 8 bases lay outside the gene matches. CDR3 sequence (DNA): TGCGCCAGCAGGCTTGACAGGGGGCTAGGCACTGAAGCTTTCTTT. It yields the protein CASRLDRGLGTEAFF.

This clonotype has a count of ten or more. The chain carries TRBV28 and TRBJ2-5; 9 bases line up with TRBD1. This CDR3 has 14 amino acids. Germline CDR1 MDHEN, CDR2 SYDVKM. Trimming at V came to 5 bases and at J to 3 bases, leaving 4 bases not matched to a gene. CDR3 nucleotide sequence: TGTGCCAGCAGTAACAGGGGGCTAGAAGAGACCCAGTACTTC. Protein sequence: CASSNRGLEETQYF.

Comment on this clonotype: This may arise from a read error, as a much more abundant clone is one base away. This CDR3 reads CATSDLYSYGQYF. The CDR3 DNA follows: TGTGCCACCAGTGATTTATACTCCTACGGGCAGTACTTC. The V gene is TRBV24-1, the J gene TRBJ2-7; D is undetermined. The CDR3 length is 13 residues. CDR1 and CDR2 from the germline V gene are KGHDR and SFDVKD.

The chain combines TRBV12-3 or TRBV12-4 with TRBJ1-1; TRBD1 matches 8 bases. The CDR3 length is 17 residues. Germline trimming cut 5 bases from V and 0 bases from J; bases unmatched to any gene: 11. CDR3 amino acids: CASSPLTGAGVNTEAFF. CDR3 DNA sequence: TGTGCCAGCAGTCCCCTGACAGGGGCGGGTGTGAACACTGAAGCTTTCTTT.

As regards this clonotype: Since no conserved phenylalanine or tryptophan closes the CDR3, a read error is the likely cause. The gene calls are TRBV19 and TRBJ1-1, with D unclear. The CDR3 extends over 15 amino acids. The germline CDR1 and CDR2 sequences are LNHDA and SQIVND (reference sequence). Trimming removed 5 bases at V and 3 bases at J, with 16 bases between. DNA of the CDR3: TGTGCCAGTAGTCCGCGGACTGGTCAATACACTGAAGCTTTCTCT. Protein product: CASSPRTGQYTEAFS.

The chain links TRBV14 to TRBJ2-7; D is perhaps TRBD1 or TRBD2 (5 bases each). The CDR3 contains 14 residues. V gave up 2 bases and J gave up 1 base, with 9 bases separating them. Germline V gene lookup returns CDR1 SGHDN and CDR2 FVKESK. The CDR3 nucleotides read TGTGCCAGCAGCCAAAAGGGGAGATCCTACGAGCAGTACTTC. This translates into CASSQKGRSYEQYF.